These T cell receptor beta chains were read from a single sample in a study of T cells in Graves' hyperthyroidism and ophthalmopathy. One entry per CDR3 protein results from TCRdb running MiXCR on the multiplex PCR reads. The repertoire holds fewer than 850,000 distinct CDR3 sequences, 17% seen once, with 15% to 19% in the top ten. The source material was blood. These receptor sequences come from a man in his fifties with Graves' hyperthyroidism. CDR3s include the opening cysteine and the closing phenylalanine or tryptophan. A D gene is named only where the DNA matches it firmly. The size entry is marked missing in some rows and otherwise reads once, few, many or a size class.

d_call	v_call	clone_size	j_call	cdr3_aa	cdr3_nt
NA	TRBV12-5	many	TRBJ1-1	CASGLVAREDTEAFF	TGTGCTAGTGGTTTGGTAGCCAGGGAGGACACTGAAGCTTTCTTT
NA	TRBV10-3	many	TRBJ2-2	CAISGPRRTVFPGELFF	TGTGCCATCAGTGGGCCAAGAAGGACAGTGTTCCCCGGGGAGCTGTTTTTT
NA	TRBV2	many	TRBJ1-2	CASSESAGHGYTF	TGTGCCAGCAGTGAGTCGGCAGGGCATGGCTACACCTTC
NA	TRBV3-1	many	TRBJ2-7	CASSADLLAQQYF	TGTGCCAGCAGCGCCGATCTTCTAGCGCAGCAGTACTTC
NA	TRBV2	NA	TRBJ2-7	CASSEWVFRGTEQYF	TGTGCCAGCAGTGAATGGGTTTTTCGGGGGACCGAGCAGTACTTC
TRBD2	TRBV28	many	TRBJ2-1	CASSSAGGRALWNEQFF	TGTGCCAGCAGTTCCGCGGGCGGGAGGGCCCTCTGGAATGAGCAGTTCTTC
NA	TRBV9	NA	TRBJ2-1	CASSVGFREQFF	TGTGCCAGCAGCGTAGGGTTCCGGGAGCAGTTCTTC
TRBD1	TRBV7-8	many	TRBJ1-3	CASRRTGQTGGNTIYF	TGTGCCAGCAGGCGAACGGGACAGACAGGGGGAAACACCATATATTTT
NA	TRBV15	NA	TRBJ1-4	CATSRVLGTNEKLFF	TGTGCCACCAGCAGAGTGCTAGGGACTAATGAAAAACTGTTTTTT
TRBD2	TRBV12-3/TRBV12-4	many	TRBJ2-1	CASSLAGGTEQFF	TGTGCCAGCAGTTTAGCGGGGGGGACTGAGCAGTTCTTC
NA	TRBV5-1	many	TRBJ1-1	CASSPQGRWTEAFF	TGCGCCAGCAGCCCGCAGGGTCGGTGGACTGAAGCTTTCTTT
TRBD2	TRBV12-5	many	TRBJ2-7	CASGSTRLAGFYEQYF	TGTGCTAGTGGTTCCACCAGACTAGCGGGATTCTACGAGCAGTACTTC
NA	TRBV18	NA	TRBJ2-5	CASSPGPKLETQYF	TGTGCCAGCTCACCGGGACCGAAGCTGGAGACCCAGTACTTC
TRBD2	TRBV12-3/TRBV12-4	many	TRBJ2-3	CASSVRLAGETDTQYF	TGTGCCAGCAGTGTACGACTAGCGGGAGAGACAGATACGCAGTATTTT
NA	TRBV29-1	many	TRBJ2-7	CSGGGAGQGPYEQYF	TGCAGCGGCGGAGGGGCGGGCCAGGGACCCTACGAGCAGTACTTC
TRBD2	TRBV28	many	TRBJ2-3	CASSSIAGVSTDTQYF	TGTGCCAGCAGTTCCATCGCGGGAGTGAGCACAGATACGCAGTATTTT
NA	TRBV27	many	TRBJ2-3	CASSPTSTIPDTQYF	TGTGCCAGCAGTCCAACGTCTACTATCCCAGATACGCAGTATTTT
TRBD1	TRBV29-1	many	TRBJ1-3	CSVTTGGGNTIYF	TGCAGCGTTACAACAGGGGGCGGAAACACCATATATTTT
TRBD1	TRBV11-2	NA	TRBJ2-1	CASSTRDRVSEQFF	TGTGCCAGCAGCACCCGGGACAGGGTTTCTGAGCAGTTCTTC
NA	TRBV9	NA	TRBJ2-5	CASSVGGIAAQETQYF	TGTGCCAGCAGCGTAGGGGGTATAGCGGCCCAAGAGACCCAGTACTTC
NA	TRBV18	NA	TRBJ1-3	CASTKGLSGNTIYF	TGTGCCAGCACCAAAGGGCTCTCTGGAAACACCATATATTTT
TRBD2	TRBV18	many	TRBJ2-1	CASSPGREGLNEQFF	TGTGCCAGCTCACCGGGGCGGGAGGGCCTCAATGAGCAGTTCTTC
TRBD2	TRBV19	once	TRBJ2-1	CASSIDVGSGRAGNEQFF	TGTGCCAGTAGTATAGATGTGGGGAGCGGGAGGGCCGGGAATGAGCAGTTCTTC
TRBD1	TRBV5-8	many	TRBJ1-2	CASSWRQGADGYTF	TGTGCCAGCAGCTGGAGACAGGGGGCAGACGGCTACACCTTC
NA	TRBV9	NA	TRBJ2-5	CASSVGGLQETQYF	TGTGCCAGCAGCGTAGGGGGACTCCAAGAGACCCAGTACTTC
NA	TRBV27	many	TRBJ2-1	CASSLIYSSYNEQFF	TGTGCCAGCAGCCTTATCTACAGCTCCTACAATGAGCAGTTCTTC
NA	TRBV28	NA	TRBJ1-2	CASIPGGHEDYGYTF	TGTGCCAGCATCCCCGGGGGACACGAGGACTATGGCTACACCTTC
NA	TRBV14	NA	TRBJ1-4	CASSQVGGRPEKLFF	TGTGCCAGCAGCCAAGTTGGGGGGCGCCCTGAAAAACTGTTTTTT
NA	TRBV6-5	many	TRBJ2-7	CASSYPAGQNEQYF	TGTGCCAGCAGTTACCCCGCCGGGCAGAACGAGCAGTACTTC
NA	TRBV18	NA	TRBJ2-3	CASPPSTDTQYF	TGTGCCAGCCCACCGTCCACAGATACGCAGTATTTT
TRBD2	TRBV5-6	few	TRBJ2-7	CASSTGTRSTYEQYF	TGTGCCAGCAGCACAGGGACTAGATCGACCTACGAGCAGTACTTC
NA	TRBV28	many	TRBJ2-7	CASSSGTESSYEQYF	TGTGCCAGCAGTTCCGGGACCGAGAGCTCCTACGAGCAGTACTTC
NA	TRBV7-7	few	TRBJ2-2	CASSLSNLPNTGELFF	TGTGCTAGCAGCTTGAGTAACCTACCGAACACCGGGGAGCTGTTTTTT
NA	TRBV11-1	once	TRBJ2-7	CASSLDGQPNPYEQYF	TGTGCCAGCAGCTTAGACGGACAACCTAACCCCTACGAGCAGTACTTC
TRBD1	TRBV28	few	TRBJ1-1	CASSFRQGASKAFF	TGTGCCAGCAGTTTTAGGCAGGGGGCGAGTAAAGCTTTCTTT
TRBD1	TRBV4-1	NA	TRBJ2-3	CASSQESGQGTSTDTQYF	TGCGCCAGCAGCCAAGAGTCAGGACAGGGGACTAGCACAGATACGCAGTATTTT
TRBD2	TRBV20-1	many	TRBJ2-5	CSAPSGRREETQYF	TGCAGTGCCCCTAGCGGGAGGCGCGAAGAGACCCAGTACTTC
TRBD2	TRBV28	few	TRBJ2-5	CASRGLAGGPSEYF	TGTGCCAGCAGGGGACTAGCGGGAGGGCCATCGGAGTACTTC
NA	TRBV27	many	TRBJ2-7	CASSPLTETYEQYF	TGTGCCAGCAGTCCTCTGACGGAGACCTACGAGCAGTACTTC
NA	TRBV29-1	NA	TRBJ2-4	CSVSGLGTKNIQYF	TGCAGCGTTTCCGGTTTGGGTACCAAAAACATTCAGTACTTC
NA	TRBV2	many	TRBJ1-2	CASFGGFDGYTF	TGTGCCAGTTTCGGCGGATTTGATGGCTACACCTTC
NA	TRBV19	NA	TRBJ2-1	CASSISPGINEQFF	TGTGCCAGTAGTATAAGTCCCGGAATAAATGAGCAGTTCTTC
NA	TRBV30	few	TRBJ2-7	CAWSVRLYEQYF	TGTGCCTGGAGTGTACGACTGTACGAGCAGTACTTC
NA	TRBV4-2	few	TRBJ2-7	CAGSQTYGGLGYEQYF	TGTGCCGGCAGCCAAACCTATGGGGGTTTAGGGTACGAGCAGTACTTC
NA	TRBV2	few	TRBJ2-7	CASSAPHRGYEQYF	TGTGCCAGCAGTGCCCCCCACCGGGGCTACGAGCAGTACTTC
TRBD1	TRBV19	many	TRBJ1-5	CASSNRGSNQPQHF	TGTGCCAGTAGTAACAGGGGGAGCAATCAGCCCCAGCATTTT
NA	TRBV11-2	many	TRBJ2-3	CASSLGAGRSADTQYF	TGTGCCAGCAGCTTAGGGGCGGGGAGGAGTGCAGATACGCAGTATTTT
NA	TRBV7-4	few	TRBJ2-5	CASSFFAVQETRYF	TGTGCCAGCAGCTTTTTTGCGGTCCAAGAGACCCGGTACTTC